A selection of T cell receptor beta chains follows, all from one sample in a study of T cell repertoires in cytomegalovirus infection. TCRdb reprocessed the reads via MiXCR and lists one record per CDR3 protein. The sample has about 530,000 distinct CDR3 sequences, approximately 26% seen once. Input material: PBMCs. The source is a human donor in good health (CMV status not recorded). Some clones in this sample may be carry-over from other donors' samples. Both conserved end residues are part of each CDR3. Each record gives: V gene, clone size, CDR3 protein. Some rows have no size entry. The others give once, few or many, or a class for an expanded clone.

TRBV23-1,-,CASSQHYQGNEQFF
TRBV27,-,CASSLELAGGNYNEQFF
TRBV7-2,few,CASSPWISGNTIYF
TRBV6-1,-,CASSENLSGTGKPQHF
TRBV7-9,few,CASSWRIRGYNEQFF
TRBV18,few,CASSPIRQDNQPQHF
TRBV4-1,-,CASSHGQGRESTEAFF
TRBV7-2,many,CASSLAGLQGGKLFF
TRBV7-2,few,CASSLTGNGYTF
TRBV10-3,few,CAISAIQGGSEKLFF
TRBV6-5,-,CASSYGGAGNSPLHF
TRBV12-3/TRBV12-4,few,CASSFLFDPVSGNTIYF
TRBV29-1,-,CSVERTLNTEAFF
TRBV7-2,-,CASRSHRGPGETQYF
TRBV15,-,CATSRANRDPQHF
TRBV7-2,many,CASSIRRRETQYF
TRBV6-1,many,CASSQWTVSAPYNEQFF
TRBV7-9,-,CASSPKAPRLERGETQYF
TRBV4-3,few,CASSQGGRNNSPLHF
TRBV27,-,CASSLEASGHSISYEQYF
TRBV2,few,CASNPGSMWVF
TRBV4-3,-,CASSQDTSYSYEQYF
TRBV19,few,CASSNLGNGYTF
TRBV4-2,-,CASSPGQEREKLFF
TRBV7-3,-,CASSLRTGGGYTF
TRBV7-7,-,CASSLDRQETQYF
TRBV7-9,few,CASSRRTADDGYTF
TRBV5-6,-,CASSLLSGRYNEQFF
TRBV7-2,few,CASSLRRQHSGTSGSRLTDTQYF
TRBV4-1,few,CASSQPTAPLNYGYTF
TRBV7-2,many,CASSLRGTLNQPQHF
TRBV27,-,CASSLSAGGAYEQYF
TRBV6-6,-,CASNPGKWNEQFF
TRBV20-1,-,CSAMTGGNGNQPQHF
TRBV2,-,CASGGLEGRGTQYF
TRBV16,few,CASSQARGQGPYNEQFF
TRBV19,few,CASKRQDYGYTF
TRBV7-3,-,CASSLIGGAVEQFF
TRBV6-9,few,CASSLLGTNNTGELFF
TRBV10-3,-,CAIDRGRQETQYF
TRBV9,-,CASSPTTRRDNEQFF
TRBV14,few,CASSQDQGREYF
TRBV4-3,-,CASSLTSGTNEQYF
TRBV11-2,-,CASSLGTGLGTDTQYF
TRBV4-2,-,CASSQDRGSHEQYF
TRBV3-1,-,CASSHRFPGGEQFF
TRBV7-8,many,CASSLAQLPLAGLIIRTYEQYF
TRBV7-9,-,CASSLDGWETQYF
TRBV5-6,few,CASSLQQGNGNQPQHF
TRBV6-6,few,CASSYNSRPSGDTQYF